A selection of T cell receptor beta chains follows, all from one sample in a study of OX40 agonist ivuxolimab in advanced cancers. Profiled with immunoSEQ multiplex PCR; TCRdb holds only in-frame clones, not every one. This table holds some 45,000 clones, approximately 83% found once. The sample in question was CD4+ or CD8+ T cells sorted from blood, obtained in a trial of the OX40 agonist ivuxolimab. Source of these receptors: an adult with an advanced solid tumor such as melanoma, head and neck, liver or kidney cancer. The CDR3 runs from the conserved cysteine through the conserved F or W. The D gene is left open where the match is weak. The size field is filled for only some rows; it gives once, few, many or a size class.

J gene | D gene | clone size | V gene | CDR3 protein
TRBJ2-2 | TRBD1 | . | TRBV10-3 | CAIRSRQGANTGELFF
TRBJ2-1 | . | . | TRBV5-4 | CASSLAGTWQFF
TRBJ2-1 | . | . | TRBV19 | CASSIGGLSNEQFF
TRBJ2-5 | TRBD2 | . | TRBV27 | CASSAGTSGGETQYF
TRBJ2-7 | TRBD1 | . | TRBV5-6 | CASSRPDRGASSSYEQYF
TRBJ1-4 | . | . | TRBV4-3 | CASSQEAREGMTNEKLFF
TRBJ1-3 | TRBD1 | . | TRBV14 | CASSQGQGLGPSGNTIYF
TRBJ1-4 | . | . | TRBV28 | CASSKGRWNEKLFF
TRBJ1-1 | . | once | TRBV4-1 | CASSQTSGYTEAFF
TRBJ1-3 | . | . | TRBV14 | CASSQVGNTIYF
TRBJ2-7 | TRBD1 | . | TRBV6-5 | CASRPRDSSYEQYF
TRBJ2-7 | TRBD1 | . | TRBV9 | CASSAEGQFTYEQYF
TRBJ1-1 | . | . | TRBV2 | CASTRVTQNTEAFF
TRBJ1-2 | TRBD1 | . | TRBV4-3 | CASSHRGISDGYTF
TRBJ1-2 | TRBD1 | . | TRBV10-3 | CAIRGTVEGYGYTF
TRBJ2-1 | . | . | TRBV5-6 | CASSFLYNEQFF
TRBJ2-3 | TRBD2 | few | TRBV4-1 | CASSQETAGGSTDTQYF
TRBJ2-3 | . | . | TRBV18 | CASSPDQPSTDTQYF
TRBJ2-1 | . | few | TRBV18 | CASSPTGYNEQFF
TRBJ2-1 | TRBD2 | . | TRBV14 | CASSQSRLARYNEQFF